The 17 T cell receptor beta chains in this list originate from one sample, sequenced in a study of T cell responses to AZD1222 COVID-19 vaccine. Assay used: immunoSEQ multiplex PCR; TCRdb lists only in-frame clones, some missing. The sample records some 120,000 clones, 80% to 90% being singletons. The source was peripheral blood, collected 28 days after the second AZD1222 dose. Receptors originate from an adult who received the AZD1222 COVID-19 vaccine.

The chain carries TRBV7-9 and TRBJ2-3; a possible D gene is TRBD2 (6 bases). Between the trimmed V and J ends, which lost 6 bases and 5 bases, there was a span of 15 bases. Germline-derived CDR1 and CDR2 are SEHNR and FQNEAQ (reference sequence). The CDR3 sequence is 14 residues long. CDR3 residues: CASRQSGTQDTQYF. CDR3 bases: TGTGCCAGCAGACAATCCGGGACTCAAGATACGCAGTATTTT.

The chain has TRBV9 and TRBJ1-3; D is undetermined. Germline-derived CDR1 and CDR2 are SGDLS and YYNGEE. V lost 0 bases and J lost 4, with 17 bases in between. The CDR3 is 17 residues long. DNA for the CDR3: TGTGCCAGCAGCGTAGAAGGCAGAAAAGACGGAGGAAACACCATATATTTT. It encodes CASSVEGRKDGGNTIYF.

This chain connects TRBV10-3 to TRBJ1-5; D perhaps matches TRBD1 (6 bases). The CDR3 is 15 residues long. Germline CDR1 ENHRY, CDR2 SYGVKD. V was cut by 3 bases and J by 0 bases, with 9 bases left in between. The CDR3 protein is CAISDRGGSNQPQHF. The DNA for the CDR3 is TGTGCCATCAGTGACAGAGGGGGTAGCAATCAGCCCCAGCATTTT.

This clone came up once. V usage is TRBV6-2 or TRBV6-3 and J usage is TRBJ2-7; maybe TRBD2 (5 bases). CDR1 MNHEY and CDR2 SVGEGT come from the germline V gene. Trimming removed 3 bases from V and 5 bases from J, with 20 bases in between. CDR3 length: 16 amino acids. The CDR3 DNA sequence: TGTGCCAGCAGTTATAATTTTCGGACTCAAGGCCACGAGCAGTACTTC. Translating gives CASSYNFRTQGHEQYF.

The table lists this clone with a few counts. The rearrangement joins TRBV2 to TRBJ2-7; D may be TRBD1 (6 bases). CDR1 SNHLY and CDR2 FYNNEI come from the germline V gene. The CDR3 is made up of 16 amino acids. Trimming took 0 bases from V and 2 from J, leaving 14 bases between them. The chain's CDR3 is CASSEARGYMTYEQYF. CDR3 nucleotide sequence: TGTGCCAGCAGTGAAGCAAGGGGGTACATGACCTACGAGCAGTACTTC.

Only one count was recorded for this clone. This rearrangement joins TRBV5-1 to TRBJ1-1; D gene unclear. Trimming cost V 4 bases and J 6 bases, with 16 bases left between them. CDR1 is SGHRS, CDR2 YFSETQ, per germline. This CDR3 has 14 amino acids. CDR3 sequence: CASSLERRSPEAFF. Written as DNA, the CDR3 is TGCGCCAGCAGCCTGGAACGAAGAAGCCCTGAAGCTTTCTTT.

Regarding this clone: One end of the junction is discordant with germline, which a read error may explain. The CDR3 DNA reads TGTGCTAGCAGCTTCCAACCTAGCGATGAGCAGTTCTTC. As protein: CASSFQPSDEQFF. J is TRBJ2-1 and V is TRBV7-7; D might be TRBD2 (6 bases). The CDR3 runs to 13 residues. The germline CDR1 and CDR2 sequences are SSHAT and FNYEAQ (reference sequence).

The CDR3 sequence is CASSYNHGQSGYTF. Here the CDR3 DNA reads TGCGCCAGCAGCTACAACCACGGACAGTCCGGCTACACCTTC. The chain couples TRBV4-3 to TRBJ1-2, with D maybe TRBD1 (6 bases). CDR1 LGHNA and CDR2 YSLEER come from the germline V gene. The length of the CDR3 is 14 residues. V was shortened by 5 bases and J by 8 bases, with 18 bases between the two germline ends.

The chain uses TRBV28 and TRBJ2-7; a weak D match, TRBD1 (6 bases). The CDR3 runs 14 residues. V lost 6 bases and J lost 1, with 13 bases in between. Germline CDR1 reads MDHEN; CDR2 reads SYDVKM. CDR3 residues: CASRSPGQSYEQYF. CDR3 DNA sequence: TGTGCCAGCAGGAGTCCGGGACAATCCTACGAGCAGTACTTC. The complete variable domain, with remaining parts taken from reference TRBV28 and TRBJ2-7, reads DVKVTQSSRYLVKRTGEKVFLECVQDMDHENMFWYRQDPGLGLRLIYFSYDVKMKEKGDIPEGYSVSREKKERFSLILESASTNQTSMYLCASRSPGQSYEQYFGPGTRLTVT.

J is TRBJ1-5 and V is TRBV25-1, with D possibly TRBD1 on 5 matching bases. There are 14 residues in the CDR3. Between the trimmed V and J ends, which lost 1 base and 6 bases, there was a span of 10 bases. The germline V gene encodes CDR1 MGHDK and CDR2 SYGVNS. CDR3 nucleotides: TGTGCCAGCAGTGAATCGGGGGGGTCTCAGCCCCAGCATTTT. Translation: CASSESGGSQPQHF.

The chain recombines TRBV18 with TRBJ1-5, with a tentative D call TRBD1 (6 bases). Per germline, CDR1 KGHSH and CDR2 LQKENI. The V gene lost 5 bases and the J gene lost 3 bases, with 8 bases spanning the gap. The CDR3 length is 13 residues. CDR3 sequence: CASSRDTNQPQHF. The CDR3 DNA sequence: TGTGCCAGCTCAAGGGACACCAATCAGCCCCAGCATTTT.

The rearrangement links TRBV11-2 to TRBJ1-1; D possibly corresponds to TRBD1 (5 bases). This CDR3 has 13 amino acids. The germline V gene has CDR1 SGHAT and CDR2 FQNNGV. The ends were cut back, 8 bases at V and 5 bases at J, with 15 bases in the middle. CDR3 bases: TGTGCCAGCCGCCCAGGGATAGGAACTGAAGCTTTCTTT. Amino acid sequence: CASRPGIGTEAFF.

To note about this clone: Other DNA variants within this sample encode the same CDR3. The chain uses TRBV5-1 and TRBJ2-3; D remains unclear. Germline V lookup: CDR1 SGHRS, CDR2 YFSETQ. CDR3 length: 14 amino acids. The V end lost 0 bases, the J end lost 3 bases, and 8 bases lay between the germline ends. The CDR3 loop reads CASSLALGTDTQYF. DNA for the CDR3: TGCGCCAGCAGCTTGGCCTTAGGTACAGATACGCAGTATTTT.

The chain has TRBV7-9 and TRBJ2-2; D gene ambiguous. With 5 bases removed from V and 0 bases from J, the gap between germline ends came to 4 bases. Per the germline V gene, CDR1 is SEHNR and CDR2 is FQNEAQ (reference sequence). The CDR3 runs to 13 residues. Here the CDR3 DNA reads TGTGCCAGCAGCGTTCCGAACACCGGGGAGCTGTTTTTT. Encoded protein: CASSVPNTGELFF.

The chain uses TRBV27 and TRBJ2-7; 9 nucleotides match TRBD1. V trimming: 1 base; J trimming: 0 bases; junction bases outside the gene matches: 1. Per the germline V gene, CDR1 is MNHEY and CDR2 is SMNVEV (reference sequence). The CDR3 covers 15 residues. CDR3 nucleotide sequence: TGTGCCAGCAGTTTATGGGGACAGGGCTCCTACGAGCAGTACTTC. It specifies CASSLWGQGSYEQYF.

The chain recombines TRBV6-5 with TRBJ1-2; D not resolved. Per germline, CDR1 MNHEY and CDR2 SVGAGI. V was cut by 3 bases and J by 2 bases, with 10 bases left in between. The length of the CDR3 is 14 residues. CDR3 coding DNA: TGTGCCAGCAGTTATTCCGTGCAGAACTATGGCTACACCTTC. Amino acid sequence: CASSYSVQNYGYTF.

The V and J genes are TRBV3-1 (or the pseudogene TRBV3-2) and TRBJ1-3; tentative D call: TRBD1 (5 bases). Trimming pared 1 base from V and 0 bases from J, leaving 10 bases between. Germline CDR1 reads LGHDT; CDR2 reads YNNKEL (reference sequence). The CDR3 has 16 amino acids. CDR3 protein: CASSQGGGSSGNTIYF. The CDR3 bases are TGTGCCAGCAGCCAAGGTGGGGGGAGCTCTGGAAACACCATATATTTT.